This T cell receptor beta chain was retrieved from a study of long-term antiretroviral therapy in people with HIV. The study used samples holding roughly 1-10 million cryopreserved PBMC before DNA extraction. Version v3.0 of the immunoSEQ assay ran at survey level. Clones were sequenced by immunoSEQ multiplex PCR, and TCRdb holds only the in-frame ones, with some missing. Seen here are about 34,000 clones, approximately 81% observed once, and the top ten hold more than 4.5%. As to this clone: The antigen is unknown.

Findings and limits, study-wide: Clonal expansions arising prior to ART prevailed in the repertoire at every time point. Blood obtained between the mid-2000s and the late 2010s may reflect older ART regimens.

This TCR was recovered from a woman aged 25 to 39 with HIV. This specimen consisted of unsorted PBMCs, obtained around 2.7 years before starting antiretroviral therapy.

In DNA, the CDR3 is TGTGCCAGCAGTTTAGGTGACAGGAACAATGAGCAGTTCTTC. Protein: CASSLGDRNNEQFF. The chain is built from TRBV27 and TRBJ2-1; maybe TRBD1 (6 bases). Germline loops: CDR1 MNHEY, CDR2 SMNVEV (reference sequence). CDR3 size: 14 residues. The V end lost 2 bases, the J end lost 5 bases, and 10 bases lay between the germline ends.